This TCR beta chain was sequenced during a study of monozygotic twins with inflammatory bowel disease. Findings and limits, study-wide: Against healthy co-twins, IBD patients had lower TCRbeta diversity (measured by inverse Simpson).

As for this clonotype: Its antigen remains unidentified.

CDR1 and CDR2 (germline): LNHNV, YYDKDF (reference sequence). This CDR3 contains 15 residues. Reprocessing the 5' RACE reads, TCRdb reports a single entry for every CDR3 protein and omits DNA. This sample's clone table lists approximately 100,000 distinct CDR3 sequences. This sequence was found in a human donor with ulcerative colitis or Crohn's disease, or a healthy co-twin of an affected twin (not recorded which). V and J are TRBV15 and TRBJ2-5; TCRdb outputs TRBD1, but without DNA this stays unchecked. The sample taken for sequencing was blood. CDR3 sequence reads: CATSRDRTVQETQYF.